This T cell receptor beta chain was captured by sequencing in a study of blood T cell repertoires in COVID-19 (dated by TCRdb to 2018 to 2020). Context from the whole study: Collaborator samples came from the United States, Italy and Spain and covered acute and convalescent phases of COVID-19. The prospective study material was composed of cDNA or gDNA derived from T cells, B-cell-depleted T cells, or PBMCs. Deeply sampled blood TCRbeta repertoires from subjects exposed to, actively infected with, or recovered from COVID-19 were included in the dataset. A freely available public database, intended as a resource for researchers studying the immune response to SARS-CoV-2, is where the repertoires were released. The samples were drawn from the first 160 participants of the ongoing ImmuneRACE study and from under 1,500 subjects provided by 6 global collaborators. Sample metadata almost always included a de-identified subject ID, COVID-19 status, age in years and sex. Where HLA class I and class II types were available, the types were taken from metadata supplied by the sample provider, not from assay-based typing.

TCRbeta CDR3 regions were amplified from genomic DNA using the immunoSEQ Assay, a bias-controlled multiplex PCR. The authors processed their data as follows. The number of nucleated cells in each sample was estimated from the amplification of reference gene primers within the assay. To quantify the absolute abundance of each unique TCRbeta CDR3 rearrangement, sequence reads were collapsed and filtered. For each sample, productive Simpson clonality was calculated as the square root of Simpson's diversity index over productive rearrangements. In its TCRdb copy, this immuneACCESS table keeps in-frame sequences only and misses some clones. Where compared with another copy, unresolved V genes explain less than half of these, and the others have no known cause. V, J and clone size are taken as reported in that table, and D and trimming were inferred from the DNA itself. The sample table lists some 130,000 clones, 88% of them with a count of one. The top ten constitute approximately 10% of the sample.

Study-wide findings and limitations: Clinical and demographic metadata were provided uncurated, with the amount varying by source and participant.

Each collaborating institution followed its own protocols to collect whole blood in K2EDTA tubes. Collaborator samples were shipped for TCRbeta analysis as frozen whole blood, isolated PBMCs, or DNA extracted from either sample type. CDR1 and CDR2 are drawn from the germline V gene (reference sequence): GTSNPN, SVGIG. The CDR3 contains 13 residues, cysteine and phenylalanine counted. Of all the DNA, just the CDR3 is kept, 39 bases in frame from base 1. Relative to germline, V is 4 bases shorter and J is 0 bases shorter, with 10 bases between their ends. For this clone: It has no known antigen specificity. Base qualities were left out, and no much larger clone turns up one base away.

The sequenced sample was peripheral blood. Recombination connected TRBV30 to TRBJ2-7, and possibly TRBD1, on 6 matching bases. This TCR derives from a man in his forties or fifties with acute or convalescent COVID-19. The CDR3 corresponds to CAWNRDISYEQYF. Here is the DNA: TGTGCCTGGAATAGGGACATCTCCTACGAGCAGTACTTC.